This is a list of T cell receptor beta chains from one sample in a study of T cells in Graves' hyperthyroidism and ophthalmopathy. A single record per CDR3 protein comes from TCRdb applying MiXCR to the multiplex PCR reads. Of under 200,000 distinct CDR3 sequences in the sample, 8% to 9.5% were seen once. The sample taken for sequencing was blood. All receptors come from a woman younger than 30 with Graves' hyperthyroidism that later progressed to Graves' ophthalmopathy. The CDR3 runs from the conserved cysteine through the conserved F or W. D genes are given only for firm matches. A clone size is listed for some rows: how often the clone was seen (once, few, many), or a class if it is expanded.

TGCAGCACCGATCCGGGACTTTGGGGACAAGAGACCCAGTACTTC,CSTDPGLWGQETQYF,-,many,TRBJ2-5,TRBV29-1
TGTGCCAGCAGCTTGGGAGTTCCAAATGGCTACACCTTC,CASSLGVPNGYTF,-,many,TRBJ1-2,TRBV5-6
TGTGCCAGTAGTGCCTTACGGGGGGCACTACCGAACACCGGGGAGCTGTTTTTT,CASSALRGALPNTGELFF,-,many,TRBJ2-2,TRBV19
TGTGCCACCGAAGCGGGCCAGTTAAAGACAGGTCAAGAGACCCAGTACTTC,CATEAGQLKTGQETQYF,-,many,TRBJ2-5,TRBV15
TGTGCCAGCAGTTTAGACTACTATGGCTACACCTTC,CASSLDYYGYTF,-,many,TRBJ1-2,TRBV28
TGTGCCAGCAGCGTAGGACAGGGGCTGGATACGCAGTATTTT,CASSVGQGLDTQYF,TRBD1,few,TRBJ2-3,TRBV7-9
TGCAGTGCTAGACCTGCAGGGAGAAATTCACCCCTCCACTTT,CSARPAGRNSPLHF,-,many,TRBJ1-6,TRBV20-1
TGTGCCAGCAGTTTTCGGGACGCCGGGGATACGCAGTATTTT,CASSFRDAGDTQYF,-,many,TRBJ2-3,TRBV12-3/TRBV12-4
TGCGCCAGCAGTGGGGACCGCCGGGAGACCCAGTACTTC,CASSGDRRETQYF,-,-,TRBJ2-5,TRBV10-1
TGTGCCAGCAGCCAAAGGAGACTAGCGGGAGGGGAAGAGCAGTACTTC,CASSQRRLAGGEEQYF,TRBD2,-,TRBJ2-7,TRBV3-1
TGTGCCAGCAGTGAACCTTCACCCCTCCACTTT,CASSEPSPLHF,-,many,TRBJ1-6,TRBV2
TGTGCCAGCAGCTTTGTTGGTTTCAGGGGCCGCTTGAGTGAAAAACTGTTTTTT,CASSFVGFRGRLSEKLFF,-,many,TRBJ1-4,TRBV11-2
TGTGCCATCAGTGATGGGGCAGCCCAAGAGACCCAGTACTTC,CAISDGAAQETQYF,-,-,TRBJ2-5,TRBV10-3
TGTGCCAGCAGCTCGCATGAAAGGACAGGCCAAGAGACCCAGTACTTC,CASSSHERTGQETQYF,TRBD1,many,TRBJ2-5,TRBV11-2
TGTGCCAGCAGGGACAGGGGAGAAACTGAAGCTTTCTTT,CASRDRGETEAFF,TRBD1,many,TRBJ1-1,TRBV2
TGTGCCAGCAGCCAAGATTTGGAGGTGGAGACCCAGTACTTC,CASSQDLEVETQYF,-,few,TRBJ2-5,TRBV4-2
TGCGCCAGCAGCCAAGTGTGGGACAGGGCCTACGAGCAGTACTTC,CASSQVWDRAYEQYF,TRBD1,many,TRBJ2-7,TRBV4-1
TGTGCCAGCAGCTTAGAGGCGGGGGACTCCTACAATGAGCAGTTCTTC,CASSLEAGDSYNEQFF,TRBD2,many,TRBJ2-1,TRBV11-2
TGCAGTGCTAGGCTCGCAAGCCCCCATACGCAGTATTTT,CSARLASPHTQYF,-,many,TRBJ2-3,TRBV20-1
TGTGCCAGTAGATCAATCGGACAGAGCAATGAAGCTTTCTTT,CASRSIGQSNEAFF,-,many,TRBJ1-1,TRBV19
TGTGCCAGCTCCCACAGCGTGGGGGCCCCAGATACGCAGTATTTT,CASSHSVGAPDTQYF,-,many,TRBJ2-3,TRBV18
TGTGCCAGCAGCTTAGGCCCGACACACATAAATGAGCAGTTCTTC,CASSLGPTHINEQFF,-,many,TRBJ2-1,TRBV7-3
TGTGCCAGCAGCTTCGACAGGGGGCCCTACAATGAGCAGTTCTTC,CASSFDRGPYNEQFF,TRBD1,few,TRBJ2-1,TRBV11-3
TGTGCCAGCAGCTTATCCCAGGGATATAGCAATCAGCCCCAGCATTTT,CASSLSQGYSNQPQHF,-,few,TRBJ1-5,TRBV7-8
TGCAGTGCTATTTTGATGGCTGGTCTCTCTGGAAACACCATATATTTT,CSAILMAGLSGNTIYF,-,-,TRBJ1-3,TRBV20-1
TGTGCCAGCAGTCGGACAGTAGAAGAAAGCTCCTACGAGCAGTACTTC,CASSRTVEESSYEQYF,-,many,TRBJ2-7,TRBV11-2
TGTGCCAGCAGTCTACAAGGCCACGAGCAGTACTTC,CASSLQGHEQYF,-,many,TRBJ2-7,TRBV12-3/TRBV12-4
TGTGCCAGCAAGGGGTGGACCGGGGAGCTGTTTTTT,CASKGWTGELFF,-,many,TRBJ2-2,TRBV6-1